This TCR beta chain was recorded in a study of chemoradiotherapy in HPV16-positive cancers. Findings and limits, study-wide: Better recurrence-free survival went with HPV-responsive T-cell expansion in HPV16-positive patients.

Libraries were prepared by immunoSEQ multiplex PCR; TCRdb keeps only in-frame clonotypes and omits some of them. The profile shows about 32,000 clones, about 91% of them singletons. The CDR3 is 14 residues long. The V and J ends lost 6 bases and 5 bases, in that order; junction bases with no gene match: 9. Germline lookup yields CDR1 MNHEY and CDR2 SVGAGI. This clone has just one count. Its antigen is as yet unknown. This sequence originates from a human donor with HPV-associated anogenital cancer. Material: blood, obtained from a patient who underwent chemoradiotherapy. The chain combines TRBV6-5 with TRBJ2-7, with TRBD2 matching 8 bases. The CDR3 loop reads CASSPRGGYHEQYF. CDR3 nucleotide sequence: TGTGCCAGCAGCCCACGGGGGGGCTACCACGAGCAGTACTTC.